This TCR beta chain originates from a study of T cell changes during pregnancy in multiple sclerosis. Germline-derived CDR1 and CDR2 are LNHNV and YYDKDF (reference sequence). V lost 0 bases, J lost 7 bases, and 3 bases lay in between. The CDR3 has 11 amino acids. Measured with immunoSEQ multiplex PCR; TCRdb has only the in-frame clones, and not every one. Of about 70,000 clones listed, about 95% are singletons. The source was peripheral blood, collected in the third trimester of pregnancy. The TCR sequence derives from a female donor with multiple sclerosis, enrolled in a pregnancy study. The rearrangement joins TRBV15 to TRBJ1-1; no clear D gene. The CDR3 region has the DNA TGTGCCACCAGCAGAGAGTATGAAGCTTTCTTT. As protein: CATSREYEAFF.